The source of this T cell receptor beta chain is a study of regulatory T cells in long-lasting Graves disease. Overall study context: For under 3 months, newly diagnosed Graves' patients had been taking antithyroid drugs.

As for time point: newly diagnosed GD, antithyroid drugs for less than 3 months. Researchers made the TCR library from RNA that was extracted from PBMCs. Construction of the TCR beta libraries employed iRepertoire HTBI primers in conjunction with Arm-PCR of CDR3 regions. TCRdb reprocessed the multiplex PCR reads with MiXCR, giving one entry per CDR3 protein. Of 350,000 to 550,000 distinct CDR3 sequences listed, less than 20% are singletons. This clonotype has at least ten counts. The germline V and J ends were trimmed by 6 bases and 7 bases, with 16 bases remaining between them. This CDR3 is 13 amino acids long. Germline CDR1 SEHNR, CDR2 FQNEAQ (reference sequence). The same sample was also studied in work on T cells in Graves' hyperthyroidism and ophthalmopathy. That work adds: Patients having uncontrolled infection, another autoimmune disease, pregnancy or lactation were not included. First-round RT-PCR targeting the TCR CDR3 was performed with the HTBI primer set. Blood also held most thyroid clonotypes expanded beyond 0.001.

The starting material was peripheral blood mononuclear cells (PBMCs), obtained at new diagnosis, from a patient treated with antithyroid drugs. This clonotype was sampled from a woman between 18 and 29 years old with Graves disease. J is TRBJ2-7 and V is TRBV7-9, with a tentative D call TRBD2 (6 bases). The CDR3 sequence is CASRLEGAGEQYF. The DNA of the CDR3 is TGTGCCAGCAGGCTCGAGGGTGCGGGGGAGCAGTACTTC.